This TCR beta chain was found in a study of radiotherapy plus CTLA-4 blockade in lung cancer. Looking at the study overall: For around 18% of patients, objective responses occurred, and around 31% had disease control.

Study-level findings and limits: Subsequent to radiotherapy plus ipilimumab, tumor-derived TCR clones underwent expansion in blood. Interferon-beta, together with early blood T cell clone dynamics, reportedly best predicted response.

CDR1 is MDHEN, CDR2 SYDVKM, per germline. V was clipped by 4 bases and J by 7 bases; unmatched bases: 6. The length of the CDR3 is 13 residues. Clones were sequenced by immunoSEQ multiplex PCR, and TCRdb holds only the in-frame ones, with some missing. The sample has tens of thousands of clones, around nine tenths seen once. With regard to this clone: Its target is unknown.

The chain has TRBV28 and TRBJ1-1, with TRBD1 matching 7 bases. The receptor was isolated from a human donor with non-small cell lung cancer whose response to radiotherapy plus ipilimumab could not be evaluated. The source was peripheral blood, collected from a patient treated with radiotherapy plus ipilimumab. The CDR3 DNA is TGTGCCAGCAGTTCGGGACAGAGAGGTGAAGCTTTCTTT. It encodes CASSSGQRGEAFF.